This T cell receptor (beta chain) comes out of a study of early T cells in non-severe SARS-CoV-2 infection. In germline, CDR1 is MDHEN, CDR2 SYDVKM. The CDR3 spans 13 residues. V dropped 6 bases and J dropped 3; count of bases not matched to a gene: 3. There are a few counts of this clonotype. Using its own MiXCR run on the 5' RACE reads, TCRdb lists one record per CDR3 protein. Altogether about 77,000 distinct CDR3 sequences are present, roughly 16% being singletons, with the ten largest covering approximately 2.6%. This receptor was taken from an adult who was a healthcare worker with PCR-confirmed SARS-CoV-2 infection or an uninfected control (not recorded which). V gene TRBV28 combines with J gene TRBJ2-7; 9 nucleotides agree with TRBD1. Sequencing was performed on whole blood. The CDR3 nucleotides are TGTGCCAGCAGCCCGACAGGGGGCTACGAGCAGTACTTC. Translating it yields CASSPTGGYEQYF.